This TCR beta chain originates from a study of metastatic and nonmetastatic thyroid tumors. Germline trimming cut 4 bases from V and 0 bases from J; bases unmatched to any gene: 3. CDR1 is SGHRS and CDR2 is YFSETQ in the germline V gene. This CDR3 has 14 amino acids. Not a single patient had been given any form of treatment at any point before undergoing thyroid surgery. TCRdb re-analyzed the PCR reads through MiXCR. The sample has about 15,000 clones, around 28% seen once. V gene TRBV5-1 combines with J gene TRBJ2-7; 8 positions agree with TRBD2. Sequenced input: tumor tissue. This TCR was sampled from a male donor with papillary thyroid cancer or a benign thyroid nodule (not recorded which). Some clones in this sample may be carry-over from other donors' samples. In nucleotides, the CDR3 is TGCGCCAGCAGCGCGGGAGGTCACTCCTACGAGCAGTACTTC. Translation: CASSAGGHSYEQYF.